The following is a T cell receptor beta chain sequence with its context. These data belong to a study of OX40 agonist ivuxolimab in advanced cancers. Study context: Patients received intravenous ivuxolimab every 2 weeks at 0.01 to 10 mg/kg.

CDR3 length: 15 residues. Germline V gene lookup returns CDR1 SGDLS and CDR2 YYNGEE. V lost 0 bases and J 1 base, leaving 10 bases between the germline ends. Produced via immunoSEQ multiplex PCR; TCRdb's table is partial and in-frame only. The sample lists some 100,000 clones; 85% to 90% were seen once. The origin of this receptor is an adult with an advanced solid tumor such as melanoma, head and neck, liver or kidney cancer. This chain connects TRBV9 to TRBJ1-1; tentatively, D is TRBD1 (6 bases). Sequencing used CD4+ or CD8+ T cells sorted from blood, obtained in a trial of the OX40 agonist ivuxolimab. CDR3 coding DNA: TGTGCCAGCAGCGTAGGGAGGGGGAGGAACACTGAAGCTTTCTTT. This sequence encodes CASSVGRGRNTEAFF.